The 10 T cell receptor beta chains reported below all come from one sample, sequenced in a study of shared clonotypes between healthy human individuals. Method: immunoSEQ multiplex PCR; TCRdb's copy keeps in-frame clones and lacks some. The profile shows 950,000 to 1,100,000 clones, around 76% of them singletons. The material sequenced was memory CD4+ T cells sorted from blood. Subset indicated: CD45RA-negative fraction. Receptors were obtained from a man younger than 30 in good health.

The V call is TRBV5-5, the J call TRBJ2-4; D could derive from TRBD1 or TRBD2 (6 bases each). The CDR3 runs to 16 residues. The V end was cut by 0 bases, the J end by 6 bases, with 16 bases between. From germline, CDR1 is SGHKS and CDR2 YYEKEE (reference sequence). Written as DNA, the CDR3 is TGTGCCAGCAGCTTGGTTTCGGGGGCGGTGGCAAACATTCAGTACTTC. Translating it yields CASSLVSGAVANIQYF.

A single count supports this clone. The genes are TRBV5-1 and TRBJ2-7; 11 bases match TRBD1. V shed 2 bases and J 1 base; nucleotides not matched to a gene: 5. CDR3 length: 16 amino acids. Looked up from germline, CDR1 is SGHRS and CDR2 is YFSETQ. CDR3 DNA: TGCGCCAGCAGCTTAACCGGGACAGGGGGTTCCTACGAGCAGTACTTC. Translating gives CASSLTGTGGSYEQYF.

The genes are TRBV11-2 and TRBJ2-5; TRBD2 is a possible D gene (7 bases). In germline, CDR1 is SGHAT, CDR2 FQNNGV. Trimming cost V 5 bases and J 4 bases, with 17 bases left between them. The length of the CDR3 is 15 residues. The CDR3 region has the DNA TGTGCCAGCAGCCCTCTTCGGGGGGCCGCAGAGACCCAGTACTTC. Encoded protein: CASSPLRGAAETQYF.

The chain uses TRBV6-5 and TRBJ1-1; D is possibly TRBD1 (5 bases). Trimming took off 2 bases at V and 12 bases at J, with 13 bases between the two ends. CDR3 length: 12 residues. Germline V gene sequence: CDR1 MNHEY, CDR2 SVGAGI. The CDR3 bases are TGTGCCAGCAGTTACCGGGGGGGGTCGACTTTCTTT. Encoded protein: CASSYRGGSTFF.

The CDR3 loop reads CASSAWTGPADTQYF. The CDR3, as DNA: TGTGCCAGCAGTGCCTGGACAGGGCCCGCAGATACGCAGTATTTT. This chain uses TRBV6-4 with TRBJ2-3, with 8 positions matching TRBD1. The J segment lost 4 bases and the V segment lost 4 bases, leaving 7 bases of the junction unmatched. This CDR3 comprises 15 residues. Germline values: CDR1 MRHNA, CDR2 SNTAGT.

The genes are TRBV4-1 and TRBJ2-5; D is ambiguous. CDR1 and CDR2 (germline): MGHRA, YSYEKL. The CDR3 spans 13 residues. Trimming left V 5 bases short and J 4 bases short, with 11 bases between. CDR3: CASSIALLETQYF. Written as DNA, the CDR3 is TGCGCCAGCAGCATTGCCCTCCTAGAGACCCAGTACTTC.

This clone occurred once. This chain joins TRBV7-9 and TRBJ1-2; D is possibly TRBD1 (5 bases). Germline CDR1 reads SEHNR; CDR2 reads FQNEAQ (reference sequence). The ends were cut back, 5 bases at V and 4 bases at J, with 11 bases in the middle. This CDR3 is 13 amino acids long. This chain's CDR3 is CASSGNGGYGYTF. In DNA form, the CDR3 reads TGTGCCAGCAGCGGAAACGGGGGCTATGGCTACACCTTC.

The CDR3 reads CASSIGVYGDTQYF. CDR3 coding DNA: TGTGCCAGTAGTATAGGGGTTTATGGAGATACGCAGTATTTT. The V gene is TRBV19, the J gene TRBJ2-3; D is unclear. Looked up from germline, CDR1 is LNHDA and CDR2 is SQIVND (reference sequence). This CDR3 has 14 amino acids. Trimming shortened V by 1 base and J by 5 bases, and 10 bases separated the two germline ends.

A word on this clone: Other DNA sequences in this sample translate to the same CDR3. The CDR3, as DNA: TGTGCCAGCAGCTTAGCCGGCAGTACAGATACGCAGTATTTT. Amino acid sequence: CASSLAGSTDTQYF. This chain joins TRBV7-2 and TRBJ2-3, with D unclear. In germline, CDR1 is SGHTA, CDR2 FQGNSA. CDR3 length: 14 residues. V lost 0 bases and J lost 3, with 7 bases in between.

The V and J genes are TRBV2 and TRBJ1-5; a possible D gene is TRBD1 (6 bases). The CDR3 is 17 residues long. V was trimmed by 8 bases and J by 2 bases, leaving 22 bases between them. Germline V gene lookup returns CDR1 SNHLY and CDR2 FYNNEI. This chain's CDR3 is CASARGRGGEGNQPQHF. CDR3 coding DNA: TGTGCCAGCGCTAGAGGGCGAGGGGGAGAGGGCAATCAGCCCCAGCATTTT.